These 14 T cell receptor beta chains were sequenced from one sample in a study of technical replicates of blood from four donors. Generated by immunoSEQ multiplex PCR, the TCRdb table keeps only in-frame clones and is missing some. The sample lists about 79,000 clones, around 92% occurring once. Sequenced input: T cells isolated from PBMCs. The receptors stem from a human donor in good health. Some clones in this sample may be carry-over from other donors' samples.

The chain combines TRBV25-1 with TRBJ1-2; 7 bases match TRBD1. Germline V gene data show CDR1 as MGHDK and CDR2 as SYGVNS. Trimming at V came to 5 bases and at J to 7 bases, leaving 4 bases not matched to a gene. This CDR3 region has 12 residues. CDR3 bases: TGTGCCAGCAGTCTTAGACAGGGTGGCTACACCTTC. Residues: CASSLRQGGYTF.

V is TRBV5-6 and J is TRBJ2-1, with no clear D. Per germline, CDR1 SGHDT and CDR2 YYEEEE. This CDR3 has 14 amino acids. Deletions cut 0 bases from V and 8 bases from J, with 12 bases between. The CDR3 bases are TGTGCCAGCAGCTTGGAACCTGAGTCCCATGAGCAGTTCTTC. Translation: CASSLEPESHEQFF.

The genes are TRBV10-3 and TRBJ2-3; a possible D gene is TRBD2 (6 bases). Germline V gene sequence: CDR1 ENHRY, CDR2 SYGVKD. V shed 0 bases and J shed 1 base, with 14 bases lying between them. The length of the CDR3 is 17 residues. The CDR3 sequence is CAISESTSGVGTDTQYF. In nucleotides, the CDR3 is TGTGCCATCAGTGAGTCGACGTCGGGAGTGGGCACAGATACGCAGTATTTT.

The chain couples TRBV10-3 to TRBJ2-1; tentative D call: TRBD2 (6 bases). Germline-derived CDR1 and CDR2 are ENHRY and SYGVKD. The CDR3 sequence is 15 residues long. The germline V and J ends were trimmed by 4 bases and 6 bases, with 16 bases remaining between them. CDR3 sequence reads: CAISGVRTTVNEQFF. CDR3 sequence (DNA): TGTGCCATCAGTGGAGTGCGGACTACGGTCAATGAGCAGTTCTTC.

The chain has TRBV9 and TRBJ2-5; D remains unclear. Per the germline V gene, CDR1 is SGDLS and CDR2 is YYNGEE. There are 12 residues in the CDR3. Trimming took off 3 bases at V and 4 bases at J, with 7 bases between the two ends. As DNA, the CDR3 is TGTGCCAGCAGCGGAGATGGAGAGACCCAGTACTTC. It yields the protein CASSGDGETQYF. Based on the CDR3 plus reference TRBV9 and TRBJ2-5, the full variable domain is DSGVTQTPKHLITATGQRVTLRCSPRSGDLSVYWYQQSLDQGLQFLIQYYNGEERAKGNILERFSAQQFPDLHSELNLSSLELGDSALYFCASSGDGETQYFGPGTRLLVL.

This clone was seen only once. This chain connects TRBV10-2 to TRBJ2-7; 10 bases match TRBD1. The CDR3 contains 14 residues. The germline gives CDR1 WSHSY, CDR2 SAAADI. Trimming at V came to 6 bases and at J to 4 bases, leaving 6 bases not matched to a gene. CDR3 sequence (DNA): TGCGCCAGCAGCCTTTTGGACAGGGGGTACGAGCAGTACTTC. It translates to CASSLLDRGYEQYF.

The chain joins TRBV5-6 to TRBJ2-5; D gene uncertain. Trimming left V 0 bases short and J 3 bases short, with 15 bases between. This CDR3 is 16 amino acids long. The germline V gene encodes CDR1 SGHDT and CDR2 YYEEEE. The CDR3 nucleotides are TGTGCCAGCAGCTTGGCGGGTTGGCAGTTCGAAGAGACCCAGTACTTC. Its protein is CASSLAGWQFEETQYF.

This chain connects TRBV6-5 to TRBJ1-4, with TRBD1 identical over 11 bases. Germline V gives CDR1 MNHEY, CDR2 SVGAGI. V lost 5 bases and J lost 9; bases outside the gene matches: 5. The CDR3 contains 14 residues. The CDR3 nucleotides are TGTGCCAGCAGTCCCCGGACAGGGGGCAAAAAACTGTTTTTT. This encodes CASSPRTGGKKLFF.

This rearrangement joins TRBV15 to TRBJ2-3; the match to TRBD2 covers 9 bases. With 4 bases clipped from V and 6 bases from J, the junction kept 11 bases outside the gene matches. The CDR3 is made up of 16 amino acids. Per germline, CDR1 LNHNV and CDR2 YYDKDF (reference sequence). Here the CDR3 reads CATSILAFSGSDTQYF. CDR3 sequence (DNA): TGTGCCACCAGCATACTCGCCTTTAGCGGGAGTGATACGCAGTATTTT.

The chain employs TRBV30 and TRBJ2-7; D perhaps matches TRBD1 (5 bases). Germline V CDR1 and CDR2: GTSNPN, SVGIG (reference sequence). V was shortened by 5 bases and J by 3 bases, with 11 bases between the two germline ends. The CDR3 has 12 residues. Here the CDR3 reads CAWGDRYYEQYF. In DNA form, the CDR3 reads TGTGCCTGGGGTGACAGATACTACGAGCAGTACTTC.

A single count supports this clone. This sequence joins TRBV27 and TRBJ2-7; tentatively, D is TRBD2 (6 bases). Trimming took off 2 bases at V and 3 bases at J, with 11 bases between the two ends. This CDR3 is 14 amino acids long. The V gene's germline CDR1 is MNHEY and CDR2 SMNVEV (reference sequence). The CDR3 coding sequence is TGTGCCAGCAGTTTAGGCGGGACTCACTACGAGCAGTACTTC. Amino acids: CASSLGGTHYEQYF.

The chain recombines TRBV28 with TRBJ1-1; 9 bases are shared with TRBD1. The J segment lost 4 bases and the V segment lost 5 bases, leaving 5 bases of the junction unmatched. Germline CDR1 is MDHEN and CDR2 is SYDVKM. The CDR3 spans 14 residues. In DNA form, the CDR3 reads TGTGCCAGCAGTCTACGACAGGGGGGCACTGAAGCTTTCTTT. The encoded protein is CASSLRQGGTEAFF.

The chain recombines TRBV25-1 with TRBJ2-2; weak D call: TRBD1 (5 bases). Germline V lookup: CDR1 MGHDK, CDR2 SYGVNS. V was pared by 4 bases and J by 7 bases, with 13 bases between. The CDR3 loop spans 14 amino acids. The CDR3 spells CASSVLSQGGELFF. CDR3 nucleotides: TGTGCCAGCAGTGTCCTTTCTCAGGGCGGGGAGCTGTTTTTT.

The gene calls are TRBV18 and TRBJ2-1, with D possibly TRBD2 on 6 matching bases. This CDR3 spans 17 amino acids. Trimming shortened V by 4 bases and J by 5 bases, and 21 bases separated the two germline ends. Per the germline V gene, CDR1 is KGHSH and CDR2 is LQKENI. The CDR3 DNA follows: TGTGCCAGCTCACTGGGGCGGTTCGCGGGAAGTAACAATGAGCAGTTCTTC. Protein sequence: CASSLGRFAGSNNEQFF.